The clone carrying this TCR beta chain was detected only a few times. The sample is drawn from a study of blood T cell repertoires in COVID-19. Study context: Nucleic acid was either cDNA or gDNA, and it came from T cells, B-cell-depleted T cells, or PBMCs.

Unmatched junction bases numbered 6, after V lost 6 bases and J lost 1 base. The CDR3 is 16 amino acids. Germline CDR1 KGHSH, CDR2 LQKENI. Source study methods: The assay estimated nucleated cells by amplifying reference gene primers. Sequencing used immunoSEQ multiplex PCR; TCRdb keeps in-frame clones, though not all of them. The V and J calls and clone size are taken from that table; D and trimming were inferred from the DNA. Of approximately 400,000 clones listed, more than 75% were seen once; the top ten hold roughly 1.2%. All enrollees were roughly 18 to 90 years old and from fewer than 25 US areas. Membership in each cohort depended on participant-reported clinical history.

This clonotype was obtained from a woman younger than 35 who had recovered from COVID-19. Sample: PBMCs or T cells enriched from blood (not recorded which). This sequence joins TRBV18 and TRBJ1-3; 10 nucleotides line up with TRBD1. CDR3 residues: CASSPGTGDSGNTIYF. The CDR3 DNA reads as TGTGCCAGCTCGCCCGGGACAGGGGATTCTGGAAACACCATATATTTT.